The 8 T cell receptor beta chains given below trace back to one sample, sequenced in a study of post-analysis software for immune sequencing data. Findings and limits, study-wide: A few TRBV segments occurring more often in patients than controls included TRBV5-6, TRBV5-1 and TRBV20-1.

Their cognate antigens are unknown. Unique molecular identifiers were carried by the TCR beta cDNA libraries. Via MiXCR, TCRdb re-called the PCR reads, giving one row per CDR3 protein. Among roughly 800,000 distinct CDR3 sequences, under 60% were seen once, and the ten largest hold 4% to 5%. Material for sequencing was blood. The receptor set was obtained from a girl between 5 and 17 years old with multiple sclerosis.

The gene calls are TRBV29-1 and TRBJ1-2; D not resolved. Germline lookup yields CDR1 SQVTM and CDR2 ANQGSEA. V dropped 0 bases and J dropped 12 bases, with 11 bases sitting between them. The CDR3 runs 11 residues. The CDR3 region has the DNA TGCAGCGTTGAAGAGCTGGGGAAGCACACCTTC. This gives the protein CSVEELGKHTF.

V and J are TRBV29-1 and TRBJ1-1; 7 nucleotides agree with TRBD1. The CDR3 totals 14 residues. V lost 6 bases to trimming and J lost 1 base; unmatched junction nucleotides: 8. Germline values: CDR1 SQVTM, CDR2 ANQGSEA. The CDR3, as DNA: TGCAGCGTCCAACCCAGGACAGGGAACACTGAAGCTTTCTTT. It encodes CSVQPRTGNTEAFF.

There are a few counts of this clonotype. V gene TRBV20-1 combines with J gene TRBJ2-7; D is uncertain. V was shortened by 2 bases and J by 0 bases, with 8 bases between the two germline ends. CDR3 length: 13 residues. The germline CDR1 and CDR2 sequences are DFQATT and SNEGSKA (reference sequence). Here the CDR3 DNA reads TGCAGTGCTAGAAGGTCGAACTCCTACGAGCAGTACTTC. Amino acid sequence: CSARRSNSYEQYF.

This chain connects TRBV20-1 to TRBJ2-1; D is undetermined. Germline CDR1 is DFQATT and CDR2 is SNEGSKA (reference sequence). Trimming removed 0 bases from V and 12 bases from J, with 24 bases in between. The CDR3 is 16 residues long. CDR3 sequence (DNA): TGCAGTGCTAGAGATACCGAGTCCTTTAGTGGGGATGGGCAGTTCTTC. Its translation is CSARDTESFSGDGQFF.

The chain couples TRBV10-3 to TRBJ2-1; D possibly uses TRBD1 or TRBD2 (5 bases each). Gene TRBJ2-7 matches the end of the DNA better, so the J call may be wrong. Germline CDR1 is ENHRY and CDR2 is SYGVKD. The CDR3 spans 15 residues. The CDR3 sequence is CAISVWRPGRNEQYF. CDR3 sequence (DNA): TGTGCCATCAGTGTGTGGAGGCCGGGGCGGAATGAGCAGTACTTC.

This rearrangement joins TRBV29-1 to TRBJ2-3, with TRBD2 identical over 8 bases. V shed 3 bases and J 7 bases; nucleotides not matched to a gene: 3. The CDR3 is made up of 12 amino acids. Germline V CDR1 and CDR2: SQVTM, ANQGSEA. In nucleotides, the CDR3 is TGCAGCGTTGACAGCGGGAGTCATACGCAGTATTTT. Amino acid sequence: CSVDSGSHTQYF.

The V gene is TRBV9, the J gene TRBJ2-1; 13 bases fit TRBD2. Per germline, CDR1 SGDLS and CDR2 YYNGEE. This CDR3 has 18 residues. V lost 4 bases, J lost 1 base, and 8 bases stayed unmatched. The CDR3, as DNA: TGTGCCAGCAGCAACCGAGGGACTAGCGGGGTATCCTACAATGAGCAGTTCTTC. It translates to CASSNRGTSGVSYNEQFF.

Only a few counts were recorded for this clonotype. The V and J genes are TRBV12-3 or TRBV12-4 and TRBJ2-1; D ambiguous. Between the trimmed V and J ends, which lost 8 bases and 0 bases, there was a span of 8 bases. The CDR3 has 13 residues. CDR3 protein: CASEGPSYNEQFF. The CDR3 DNA reads as TGTGCCAGCGAAGGTCCCTCCTACAATGAGCAGTTCTTC.